This T cell receptor beta chain was profiled in a study of cytomegalovirus exposure and HLA in healthy donors. This clone was observed a single time. Antigen: not known. This CDR3 is 15 amino acids long. CDR1 and CDR2 (germline): SGHRS, YFSETQ. V trimming: 3 bases; J trimming: 8 bases; junction bases outside the gene matches: 11. Among the donors, all were healthy bone marrow donors. Nominally healthy donors provided the samples, though records likely missed some immune exposures. Study conclusions and caveats: A later analysis, which compared TCR beta chains of equal frequency, found the HLA-associated ones more clonally expanded.

PCR amplification relied on 60 Vbeta primers (plus 13 Jbeta primers). Profiling relied on immunoSEQ multiplex PCR, and the TCRdb table lists in-frame clones only, not all of them. Among about 160,000 clones, roughly 80% were seen once, and the ten largest hold 2.4%. The specimen was PBMCs. This chain links TRBV5-1 with TRBJ2-1; 7 bases match TRBD2. This TCR derives from a male donor in good health and CMV-seronegative. The CDR3 is CASSSRDYDSYEQFF. CDR3 nucleotides: TGCGCCAGCAGCTCTCGGGACTACGATTCTTATGAGCAGTTCTTC.